This entry describes one T cell receptor (beta chain). Its target is unknown. Using a J-beta primer mix together with a sample-barcoded 5' primer, a second PCR was run for roughly 6 to 12 cycles. TCRdb passed the 5' RACE reads through MiXCR, listing each CDR3 protein once. The sample has about 830,000 distinct CDR3 sequences; about 62% are singletons. These data come from a study of blood T cells in healthy people across ages. Study-wide results and caveats: Naive and antigen-experienced cells could not be conclusively compared, given unsorted PBMCs.

The source material was blood. This sequence was found in a young man in good health.

Here the CDR3 DNA reads TGTGCCAGTAGTATAGCGGGACAGCTCTACAATGAGCAGTTCTTC. This sequence encodes CASSIAGQLYNEQFF. V and J are TRBV19 and TRBJ2-1; 7 nucleotides align to TRBD1. The CDR3 has 15 amino acids. V shed 1 base, J shed 3 bases, and the junction held 3 bases outside the gene matches. Germline V CDR1 and CDR2: LNHDA, SQIVND (reference sequence).